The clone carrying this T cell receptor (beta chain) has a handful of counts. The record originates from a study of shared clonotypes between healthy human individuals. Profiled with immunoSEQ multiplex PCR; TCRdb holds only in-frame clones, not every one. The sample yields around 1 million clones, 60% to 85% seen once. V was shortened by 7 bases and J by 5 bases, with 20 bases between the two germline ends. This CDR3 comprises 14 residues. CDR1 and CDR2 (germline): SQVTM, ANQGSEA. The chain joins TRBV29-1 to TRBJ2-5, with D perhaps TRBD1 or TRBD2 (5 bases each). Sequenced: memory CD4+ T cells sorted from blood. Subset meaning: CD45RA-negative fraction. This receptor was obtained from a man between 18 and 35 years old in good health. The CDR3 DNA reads TGCAGCGCCAACCGAGGGGACCGGCGGGAGACCCAGTACTTC. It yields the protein CSANRGDRRETQYF.